The next 15 T cell receptor beta chains were all read from a single sample in a study of blood T cell repertoires in COVID-19. Profiling relied on immunoSEQ multiplex PCR, and the TCRdb table lists in-frame clones only, not all of them. The sample has a few hundred thousand clones, about 86% seen once; the top ten hold over 2%. The sequenced material came from peripheral blood. All receptors come from a woman between 50 and 59 years old with acute or convalescent COVID-19.

The chain recombines TRBV10-2 with TRBJ1-1; 8 bases are a match to TRBD1. The V gene's germline CDR1 is WSHSY and CDR2 SAAADI. The length of the CDR3 is 12 residues. Trimming at V came to 2 bases and at J to 12 bases, leaving 5 bases not matched to a gene. CDR3 loop: CASSEGDRGTFF. In DNA form, the CDR3 reads TGCGCCAGCAGTGAGGGAGACAGGGGTACTTTCTTT.

The CDR3 spells CSTEYVDTQYF. CDR3 DNA sequence: TGCAGCACAGAATACGTGGATACGCAGTATTTT. The rearrangement uses TRBV29-1 and TRBJ2-3, with D hard to call. The length of the CDR3 is 11 residues. Germline lookup yields CDR1 SQVTM and CDR2 ANQGSEA. V was trimmed by 8 bases and J by 6 bases, leaving 12 bases between them.

V usage is TRBV4-1 and J usage is TRBJ2-5, with TRBD2 matching over 7 bases. In germline, CDR1 is MGHRA, CDR2 YSYEKL. The ends lost 1 base at V and 4 bases at J; junction bases unmatched: 9. This CDR3 spans 16 amino acids. CDR3 region: CASSQGRWAGVETQYF. Here the CDR3 DNA reads TGCGCCAGCAGCCAAGGCCGATGGGCGGGGGTAGAGACCCAGTACTTC.

This chain uses TRBV20-1 with TRBJ2-5, with 13 positions matching TRBD2. This CDR3 is 14 amino acids long. Germline V CDR1 and CDR2: DFQATT, SNEGSKA (reference sequence). J lost 5 bases, V lost 3 bases, and 3 bases had no gene match. The CDR3 protein is CSASGLAGAETQYF. The CDR3 bases are TGCAGTGCTAGTGGACTAGCGGGAGCGGAGACCCAGTACTTC.

This clone was counted once. This chain uses TRBV6-6 with TRBJ2-1, with 12 bases matching TRBD2. Germline CDR1 and CDR2: MNHNY and SVGAGI (reference sequence). This CDR3 has 13 residues. V was pared by 5 bases and J by 14 bases, with 7 bases of the junction left unmatched. The CDR3 sequence: CASSASSGGVEFF. Here the CDR3 DNA reads TGTGCCAGCAGTGCCTCTAGCGGGGGGGTCGAGTTCTTC.

V usage is TRBV5-1 and J usage is TRBJ1-4; D is unresolved. Trimming shortened V by 6 bases and J by 8 bases, and 20 bases separated the two germline ends. The CDR3 totals 15 residues. Germline V gives CDR1 SGHRS, CDR2 YFSETQ. CDR3 in amino acids: CASTQDSPEREKLFF. The DNA for the CDR3 is TGCGCCAGCACCCAAGACTCGCCCGAGAGGGAAAAACTGTTTTTT. Variable domain in full (rest from reference TRBV5-1 and TRBJ1-4): KAGVTQTPRYLIKTRGQQVTLSCSPISGHRSVSWYQQTPGQGLQFLFEYFSETQRNKGNFPGRFSGRQFSNSRSEMNVSTLELGDSALYLCASTQDSPEREKLFFGSGTQLSVL.

The rearrangement joins TRBV5-1 to TRBJ2-3; TRBD1 aligns across 8 bases. The V segment lost 4 bases and the J segment 4 bases; nucleotides outside the gene matches: 5. Germline V lookup: CDR1 SGHRS, CDR2 YFSETQ. CDR3 length: 14 amino acids. CDR3 coding DNA: TGCGCCAGCAGCATCGGACAGGGCCCAGATACGCAGTATTTT. Protein: CASSIGQGPDTQYF.

The V gene is TRBV7-2, the J gene TRBJ1-1; the D gene is possibly TRBD1 (6 bases). V was cut by 1 base and J by 0 bases, with 12 bases left in between. The CDR3 covers 16 residues. The germline V gene encodes CDR1 SGHTA and CDR2 FQGNSA. In nucleotides, the CDR3 is TGTGCCAGCAGCTTAGGGGGGGGCTTCATGAACACTGAAGCTTTCTTT. Its protein is CASSLGGGFMNTEAFF.

For the CDR3, the DNA is TGTGCCAGCTCACCAGGGACAACCTTAGAATATGGCTACACCTTC. Amino acid sequence: CASSPGTTLEYGYTF. The chain couples TRBV18 to TRBJ1-2, with D tentatively TRBD1 (6 bases). From germline, CDR1 is KGHSH and CDR2 LQKENI. This CDR3 is 15 amino acids long. V was shortened by 2 bases and J by 5 bases, with 15 bases between the two germline ends. Variable domain in full (rest from reference TRBV18 and TRBJ1-2): NAGVMQNPRHLVRRRGQEARLRCSPMKGHSHVYWYRQLPEEGLKFMVYLQKENIIDESGMPKERFSAEFPKEGPSILRIQQVVRGDSAAYFCASSPGTTLEYGYTFGSGTRLTVV.

The V gene is TRBV24-1, the J gene TRBJ1-1; TRBD1 matches at 11 bases. The CDR3 runs 13 residues. Germline V gives CDR1 KGHDR, CDR2 SFDVKD. The trim removed 3 bases at V and 9 bases at J, leaving 2 bases unmatched. CDR3 in amino acids: CATSDPDRGQAFF. CDR3 DNA: TGTGCCACCAGTGATCCGGACAGGGGGCAAGCTTTCTTT.

V usage is TRBV7-2 and J usage is TRBJ2-2, with D maybe TRBD1 (6 bases). The V end lost 6 bases, the J end lost 4 bases, and 18 bases lay between the germline ends. Germline values: CDR1 SGHTA, CDR2 FQGNSA. The CDR3 runs to 16 residues. CDR3 region: CASSLIGGTGTGELFF. The DNA for the CDR3 is TGTGCCAGCAGTTTGATTGGGGGCACGGGCACCGGGGAGCTGTTTTTT.

Only a few counts were recorded for this clone. This chain joins TRBV14 and TRBJ1-6; D may be TRBD1 (6 bases). The CDR3 is made up of 17 amino acids. Trimming cost V 2 bases and J 0 bases, with 11 bases left between them. From germline, CDR1 is SGHDN and CDR2 FVKESK. The CDR3 DNA is TGTGCCAGCAGCCAAAGCACAGGGAGCTCCTATAATTCACCCCTCCACTTT. Amino acid sequence: CASSQSTGSSYNSPLHF.

This clone was recorded only once. The J gene is TRBJ2-3, the V gene TRBV19, with 7 positions matching TRBD1. The length of the CDR3 is 13 residues. After removal of 11 bases from V and 0 bases from J, the junction contained 5 bases not matched to a gene. Germline V gene data show CDR1 as LNHDA and CDR2 as SQIVND (reference sequence). The CDR3 reads CASQGMSTDTQYF. The CDR3 region has the DNA TGTGCCTCACAGGGGATGAGCACAGATACGCAGTATTTT.

V gene TRBV9 combines with J gene TRBJ2-6; possibly TRBD1 for D (6 bases). In germline, CDR1 is SGDLS, CDR2 YYNGEE. This CDR3 contains 18 residues. V lost 4 bases to trimming and J lost 0 bases, with 17 bases between them. CDR3 bases: TGTGCCAGCAGCCCTGCCGACAGGCCGAGCTCTGGGGCCAACGTCCTGACTTTC. Translated: CASSPADRPSSGANVLTF.

The rearrangement joins TRBV11-2 to TRBJ2-1; D not resolved. There are 16 residues in the CDR3. In germline, CDR1 is SGHAT, CDR2 FQNNGV. V shed 0 bases and J shed 3 bases, with 12 bases lying between them. CDR3 sequence: CASSLDAAGNYNEQFF. The CDR3 nucleotides are TGTGCCAGCAGCTTAGATGCCGCAGGCAACTACAATGAGCAGTTCTTC.